Listed below are T cell receptor beta chains from one sample, sequenced in a study of shared clonotypes between healthy human individuals. The assay was immunoSEQ multiplex PCR, and TCRdb's table has in-frame clones only and misses some. There are around 510,000 clones in the sample; roughly 95% occur only once, and 0.064% lies in the top ten. The sample was naive CD4+ T cells sorted from blood. The receptors come from a woman aged 25 to 39 in good health. Both conserved end residues are part of each CDR3. D genes are given only for firm matches. Not all rows give a size; the values are once, few, many and, for expanded clones, a class.

j_call clone_size d_call v_call cdr3_aa cdr3_nt
TRBJ2-7 NA TRBD2 TRBV2 CAIRPLAVSSYEQYF TGTGCCATCCGTCCCCTAGCGGTTAGCTCCTACGAGCAGTACTTC
TRBJ1-2 NA NA TRBV2 CASSVQGGRYGYTF TGTGCCAGCAGTGTTCAAGGGGGTCGGTATGGCTACACCTTC
TRBJ2-2 NA NA TRBV15 CATSRDIGRTPNTGELFF TGTGCCACCAGCAGAGATATCGGCCGGACACCGAACACCGGGGAGCTGTTTTTT
TRBJ2-7 NA NA TRBV10-2 CASSEGTLYEQYF TGCGCCAGCAGTGAGGGGACACTCTACGAGCAGTACTTC
TRBJ1-2 NA NA TRBV28 CASSSAQANYGYTF TGTGCCAGCAGTTCAGCACAAGCTAACTATGGCTACACCTTC
TRBJ1-2 NA TRBD1 TRBV14 CASSQNRGRSNYGYTF TGTGCCAGCAGCCAGAACAGGGGGAGATCTAACTATGGCTACACCTTC
TRBJ2-1 NA NA TRBV14 CASSQSWNYNEQFF TGTGCCAGCAGCCAATCCTGGAACTACAATGAGCAGTTCTTC
TRBJ2-7 NA NA TRBV7-2 CASSLGLGGSRSSYEQYF TGTGCCAGCAGCTTAGGCCTCGGAGGGAGTAGGAGCTCCTACGAGCAGTACTTC
TRBJ2-7 NA NA TRBV18 CASSPRASSYEQYF TGTGCCAGCTCACCCCGGGCAAGCTCCTACGAGCAGTACTTC
TRBJ2-1 once TRBD2 TRBV7-4 CASYNHSQWGTSGRALGNEQFF TGTGCCAGCTACAACCACTCCCAGTGGGGGACTAGCGGGAGGGCCCTCGGCAATGAGCAGTTCTTC
TRBJ1-2 NA NA TRBV7-9 CASSLKSANYGYTF TGTGCCAGCAGCTTAAAATCAGCTAACTATGGCTACACCTTC
TRBJ2-6 NA NA TRBV19 CASRSGPTSGANVLTF TGTGCCAGTAGGTCGGGACCTACCTCTGGGGCCAACGTCCTGACTTTC
TRBJ1-4 NA NA TRBV15 CATSRSGGASGNEKLFF TGTGCCACCAGCAGGAGTGGGGGGGCGTCGGGTAATGAAAAACTGTTTTTT
TRBJ1-1 NA NA TRBV10-2 CASSIQGVLDTEAFF TGCGCCAGCAGTATCCAGGGAGTCCTAGACACTGAAGCTTTCTTT
TRBJ2-2 NA NA TRBV28 CASKTRTENTGELFF TGTGCCTCAAAGACCCGGACAGAGAACACCGGGGAGCTGTTTTTT
TRBJ2-3 NA NA TRBV2 CATRGSTDTQYF TGTGCCACCAGAGGGAGCACAGATACGCAGTATTTT
TRBJ2-7 NA TRBD1 TRBV28 CASSFSYWGQSSYEQYF TGTGCCAGCAGTTTTTCGTATTGGGGACAGAGCTCCTACGAGCAGTACTTC
TRBJ2-3 NA NA TRBV6-1 CASSRGGNTDTQYF TGTGCCAGCAGCAGAGGGGGGAACACAGATACGCAGTATTTT
TRBJ2-4 NA TRBD2 TRBV27 CASMGGRAGDKNIQYF TGTGCCAGCATGGGCGGGAGGGCCGGAGACAAAAACATTCAGTACTTC
TRBJ2-3 NA TRBD2 TRBV4-1 CASSRTPGVGTSGSTDTQYF TGCGCCAGCAGCAGAACCCCAGGGGTAGGGACTAGCGGGAGCACAGATACGCAGTATTTT
TRBJ1-2 NA NA TRBV4-1 CASSQEEGVGYTF TGCGCCAGCAGCCAAGAAGAGGGAGTCGGCTACACCTTC
TRBJ1-6 NA NA TRBV5-1 CASTPGTVNSPLHF TGCGCCAGCACCCCCGGGACGGTCAATTCACCCCTCCACTTT
TRBJ2-2 once NA TRBV7-9 CAGKSGTGDFTGELFF TGTGCCGGAAAGAGCGGGACAGGTGATTTCACCGGGGAGCTGTTTTTT
TRBJ1-2 NA TRBD1 TRBV28 CASSGDRGYGYTF TGTGCCAGCAGTGGGGACAGGGGTTATGGCTACACCTTC
TRBJ2-7 NA TRBD2 TRBV7-9 CASSYASGRSEEQYF TGTGCCAGCAGCTACGCTAGCGGGAGATCTGAAGAGCAGTACTTC
TRBJ1-2 NA NA TRBV10-3 CAISGQTYGYTF TGTGCCATCAGTGGACAGACCTATGGCTACACCTTC
TRBJ2-7 NA NA TRBV11-2 CASSPLVGWGYEQYF TGTGCCAGCAGCCCCCTCGTTGGCTGGGGATACGAGCAGTACTTC
TRBJ2-7 once NA TRBV20-1 CSARVGSEQYF TGCAGTGCTAGAGTTGGTTCCGAGCAGTACTTC
TRBJ2-2 few NA TRBV5-1 CASSPTGGSGELFF TGCGCCAGCAGTCCGACAGGTGGGAGCGGGGAGCTGTTTTTT
TRBJ1-3 NA NA TRBV28 CAGGTSARSGNTIYF TGTGCCGGCGGGACATCTGCCCGCTCTGGAAACACCATATATTTT
TRBJ2-2 NA TRBD2 TRBV2 CASRRTRRIGELFF TGTGCCAGCAGACGGACTAGAAGAATCGGGGAGCTGTTTTTT
TRBJ2-1 NA NA TRBV7-2 CASSLDSQIYNEQFF TGTGCCAGCAGCTTAGATAGCCAAATCTACAATGAGCAGTTCTTC
TRBJ1-4 once TRBD1 TRBV7-2 CASSSRQGAKEKLFF TGTGCCAGCAGCAGCCGACAGGGGGCGAAAGAAAAACTGTTTTTT
TRBJ1-2 NA NA TRBV19 CASTGEAGLSGYGYTF TGTGCCAGTACCGGAGAGGCGGGCCTCTCGGGGTATGGCTACACCTTC
TRBJ1-2 NA NA TRBV9 CASSAHSLGGYTF TGTGCCAGCAGCGCCCACTCTCTTGGGGGCTACACCTTC
TRBJ2-7 NA TRBD1 TRBV18 CASSPPGGLYEQYF TGTGCCAGCTCACCACCAGGGGGCTTGTACGAGCAGTACTTC
TRBJ2-7 NA NA TRBV27 CASSLSSPGLSYEQYF TGTGCCAGCAGTTTATCGAGTCCAGGGCTGTCGTACGAGCAGTACTTC
TRBJ2-2 NA NA TRBV11-2 CASSLTVQYTGELFF TGTGCCAGCAGCTTAACGGTACAGTACACCGGGGAGCTGTTTTTT
TRBJ1-5 NA NA TRBV7-9 CASSLGEKPQHF TGTGCCAGCAGCTTAGGGGAAAAGCCCCAGCATTTT
TRBJ2-7 NA NA TRBV18 CASSPQGSSYEQYF TGTGCCAGCTCACCCCAGGGGAGCTCCTACGAGCAGTACTTC
TRBJ2-7 NA TRBD2 TRBV28 CASSPGLAGDYEQYF TGTGCCAGCAGTCCGGGACTAGCGGGAGACTACGAGCAGTACTTC
TRBJ2-5 NA NA TRBV19 CASTQSGGNQETQYF TGTGCCAGTACTCAGAGCGGAGGGAACCAAGAGACCCAGTACTTC
TRBJ2-7 NA TRBD1 TRBV18 CASSPPKGQGYEQYF TGTGCCAGCTCACCACCGAAAGGACAGGGCTACGAGCAGTACTTC
TRBJ2-5 NA TRBD2 TRBV30 CAWSPLAGPQETQYF TGTGCCTGGAGTCCCCTAGCGGGGCCCCAAGAGACCCAGTACTTC
TRBJ2-5 NA NA TRBV5-1 CASSRSGEETQYF TGCGCCAGCAGCCGTTCAGGAGAAGAGACCCAGTACTTC
TRBJ2-2 NA NA TRBV6-1 CASRSGFGGGELFF TGTGCCAGCAGATCGGGATTCGGTGGCGGGGAGCTGTTTTTT
TRBJ1-1 NA NA TRBV7-6 CASSFAGGSTEAFF TGTGCCAGCAGCTTCGCCGGTGGGAGCACTGAAGCTTTCTTT